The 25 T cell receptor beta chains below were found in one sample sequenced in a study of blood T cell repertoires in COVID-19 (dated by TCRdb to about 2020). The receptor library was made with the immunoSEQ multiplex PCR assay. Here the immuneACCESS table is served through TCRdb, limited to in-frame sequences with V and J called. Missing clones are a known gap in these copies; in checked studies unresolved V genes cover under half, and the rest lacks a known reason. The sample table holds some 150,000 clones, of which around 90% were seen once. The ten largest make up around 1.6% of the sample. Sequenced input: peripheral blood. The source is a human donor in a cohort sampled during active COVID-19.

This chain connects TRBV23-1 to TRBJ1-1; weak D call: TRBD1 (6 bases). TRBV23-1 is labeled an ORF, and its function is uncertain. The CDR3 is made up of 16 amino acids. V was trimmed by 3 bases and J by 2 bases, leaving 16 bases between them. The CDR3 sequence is CASSHTTGTRNTEAFF. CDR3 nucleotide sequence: TGCGCCAGCAGTCACACGACCGGGACACGCAACACTGAAGCTTTCTTT.

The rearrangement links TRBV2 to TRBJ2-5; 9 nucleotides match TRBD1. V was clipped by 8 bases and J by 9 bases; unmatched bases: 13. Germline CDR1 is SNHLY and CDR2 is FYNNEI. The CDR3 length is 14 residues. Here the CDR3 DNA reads TGTGCCAGCCCCAAGGACCGGGACAGGGCCTCCCAGTACTTC. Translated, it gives CASPKDRDRASQYF.

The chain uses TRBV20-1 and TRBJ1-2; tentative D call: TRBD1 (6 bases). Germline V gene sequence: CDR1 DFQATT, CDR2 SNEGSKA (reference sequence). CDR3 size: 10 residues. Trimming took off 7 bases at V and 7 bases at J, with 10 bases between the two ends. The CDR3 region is CSGSGAGYTF. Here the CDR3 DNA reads TGCAGTGGGTCAGGGGCTGGCTACACCTTC.

CDR3 in DNA: TGTGCCAGCAGCTTAGACAGGGGGCAAACAGATACGCAGTATTTT. This translates into CASSLDRGQTDTQYF. The chain uses TRBV7-3 and TRBJ2-3; 10 nucleotides match TRBD1. In germline, CDR1 is SGHTA, CDR2 FQGTGA. The CDR3 contains 15 residues. Trimming at V came to 2 bases and at J to 3 bases, leaving 2 bases not matched to a gene.

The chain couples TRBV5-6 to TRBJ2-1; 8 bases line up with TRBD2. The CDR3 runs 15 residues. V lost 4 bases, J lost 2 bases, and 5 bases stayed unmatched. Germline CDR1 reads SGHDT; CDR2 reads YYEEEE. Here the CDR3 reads CASSRLAGAYNEQFF. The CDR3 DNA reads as TGTGCCAGCAGCCGTCTAGCGGGTGCCTACAATGAGCAGTTCTTC. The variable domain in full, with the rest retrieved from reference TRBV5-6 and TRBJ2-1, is DAGVTQSPTHLIKTRGQQVTLRCSPKSGHDTVSWYQQALGQGPQFIFQYYEEEERQRGNFPDRFSGHQFPNYSSELNVNALLLGDSALYLCASSRLAGAYNEQFFGPGTRLTVL.

The CDR3 loop is CASSGMRGYEQYF. Written as DNA, the CDR3 is TGCGCCAGCAGCGGGATGCGGGGGTACGAGCAGTACTTC. The genes are TRBV5-1 and TRBJ2-7, with 7 bases aligning to TRBD2. Trimming cost V 4 bases and J 4 bases; bases outside gene matches: 5. The CDR3 loop spans 13 amino acids. Germline values: CDR1 SGHRS, CDR2 YFSETQ.

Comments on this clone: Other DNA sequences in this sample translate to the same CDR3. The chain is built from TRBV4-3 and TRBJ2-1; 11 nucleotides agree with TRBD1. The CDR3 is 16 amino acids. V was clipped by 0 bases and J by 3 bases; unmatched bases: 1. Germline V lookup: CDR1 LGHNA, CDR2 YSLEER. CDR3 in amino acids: CASSQDGTGGYNEQFF. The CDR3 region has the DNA TGCGCCAGCAGCCAAGATGGGACAGGGGGCTACAATGAGCAGTTCTTC.

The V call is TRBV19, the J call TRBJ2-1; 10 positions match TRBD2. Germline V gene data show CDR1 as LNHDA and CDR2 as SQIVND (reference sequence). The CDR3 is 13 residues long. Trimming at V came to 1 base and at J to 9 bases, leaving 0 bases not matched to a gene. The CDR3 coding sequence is TGTGCCAGTAGTATAGGGACTAGCGGTGAGCAGTTCTTC. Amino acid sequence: CASSIGTSGEQFF.

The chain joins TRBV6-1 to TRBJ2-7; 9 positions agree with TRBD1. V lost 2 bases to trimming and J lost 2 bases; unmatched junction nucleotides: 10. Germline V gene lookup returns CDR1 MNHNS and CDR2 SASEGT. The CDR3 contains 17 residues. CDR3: CASSELSVRDRAYEQYF. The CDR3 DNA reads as TGTGCCAGCAGTGAACTAAGTGTTAGGGACAGGGCCTACGAGCAGTACTTC.

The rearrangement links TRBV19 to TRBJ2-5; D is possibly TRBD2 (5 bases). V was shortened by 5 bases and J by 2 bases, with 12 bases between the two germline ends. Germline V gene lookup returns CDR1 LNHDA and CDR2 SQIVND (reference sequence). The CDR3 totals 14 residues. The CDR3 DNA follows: TGTGCCAGTAGTTTAATGGACTCACAAGAGACCCAGTACTTC. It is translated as CASSLMDSQETQYF.

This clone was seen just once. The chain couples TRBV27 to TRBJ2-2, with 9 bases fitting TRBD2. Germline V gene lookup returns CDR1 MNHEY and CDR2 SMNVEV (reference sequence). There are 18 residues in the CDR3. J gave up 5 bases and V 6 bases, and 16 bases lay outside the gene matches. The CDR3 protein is CASSARKGAGGRTGELFF. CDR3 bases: TGTGCCAGCAGCGCAAGGAAGGGAGCGGGGGGAAGAACCGGGGAGCTGTTTTTT.

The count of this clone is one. The CDR3, as DNA: TGTGCCAGCGGAGACAGGGGAGCGGCCGGGGAGCTGTTTTTT. The encoded protein is CASGDRGAAGELFF. This chain links TRBV9 with TRBJ2-2, with 8 bases identical to TRBD1. Germline lookup yields CDR1 SGDLS and CDR2 YYNGEE. The CDR3 totals 14 residues. The junction had 8 bases not matched to a gene; V was cut back by 7 bases and J by 6 bases.

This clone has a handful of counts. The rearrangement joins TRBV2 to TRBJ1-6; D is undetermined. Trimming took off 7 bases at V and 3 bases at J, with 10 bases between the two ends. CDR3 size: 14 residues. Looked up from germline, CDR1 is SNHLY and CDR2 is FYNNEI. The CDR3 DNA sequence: TGTGCCAGCAAGTACCGGGACTATAATTCACCCCTCCACTTT. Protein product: CASKYRDYNSPLHF.

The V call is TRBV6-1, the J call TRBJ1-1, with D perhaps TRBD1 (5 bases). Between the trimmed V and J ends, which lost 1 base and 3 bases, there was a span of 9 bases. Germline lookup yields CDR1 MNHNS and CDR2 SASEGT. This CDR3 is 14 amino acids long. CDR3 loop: CASSEGAGYTEAFF. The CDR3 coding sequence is TGTGCCAGCAGTGAAGGGGCAGGGTACACTGAAGCTTTCTTT.

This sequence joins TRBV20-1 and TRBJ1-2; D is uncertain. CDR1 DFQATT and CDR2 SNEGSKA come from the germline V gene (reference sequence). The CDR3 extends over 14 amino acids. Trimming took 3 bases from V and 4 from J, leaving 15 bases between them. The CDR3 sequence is CSASPGSGVYGYTF. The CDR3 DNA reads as TGCAGTGCTAGTCCGGGAAGCGGGGTCTATGGCTACACCTTC.

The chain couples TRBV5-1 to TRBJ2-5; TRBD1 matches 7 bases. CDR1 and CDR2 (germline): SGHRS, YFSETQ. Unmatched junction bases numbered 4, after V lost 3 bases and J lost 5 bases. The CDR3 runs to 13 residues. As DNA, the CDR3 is TGCGCCAGCAGCTCCGGGACAGCGGAGACCCAGTACTTC. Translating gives CASSSGTAETQYF.

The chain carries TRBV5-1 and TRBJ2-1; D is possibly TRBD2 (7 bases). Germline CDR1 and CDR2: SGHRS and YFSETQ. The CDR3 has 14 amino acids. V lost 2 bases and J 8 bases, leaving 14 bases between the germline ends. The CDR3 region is CASSFWEGGYEQFF. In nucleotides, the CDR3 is TGCGCCAGCAGCTTCTGGGAGGGGGGTTATGAGCAGTTCTTC.

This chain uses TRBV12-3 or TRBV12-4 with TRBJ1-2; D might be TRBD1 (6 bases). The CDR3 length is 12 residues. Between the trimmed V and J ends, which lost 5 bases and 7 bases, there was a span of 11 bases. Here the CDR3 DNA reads TGTGCCAGCAGTACACAGGGACGTGGCTACACCTTC. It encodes CASSTQGRGYTF.

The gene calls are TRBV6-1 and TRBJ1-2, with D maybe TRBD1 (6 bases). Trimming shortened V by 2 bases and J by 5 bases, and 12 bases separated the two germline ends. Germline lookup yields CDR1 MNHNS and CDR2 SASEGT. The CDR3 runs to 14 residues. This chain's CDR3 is CASSELQGFYGYTF. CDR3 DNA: TGTGCCAGCAGTGAATTACAGGGCTTTTATGGCTACACCTTC.

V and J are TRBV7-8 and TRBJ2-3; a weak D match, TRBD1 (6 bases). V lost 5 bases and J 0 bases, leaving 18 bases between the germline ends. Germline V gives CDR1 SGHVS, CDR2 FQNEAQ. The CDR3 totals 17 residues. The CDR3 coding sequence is TGTGCCAGCAGCCCCGTCCGCAGGGGCCCTAGCACAGATACGCAGTATTTT. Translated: CASSPVRRGPSTDTQYF.

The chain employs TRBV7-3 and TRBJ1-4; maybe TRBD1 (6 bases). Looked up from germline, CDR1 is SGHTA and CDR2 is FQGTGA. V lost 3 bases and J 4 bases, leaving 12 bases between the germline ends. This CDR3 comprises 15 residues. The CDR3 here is CASSLDSSFNEKLFF. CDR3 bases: TGTGCCAGCAGCTTGGACAGTTCCTTTAATGAAAAACTGTTTTTT.

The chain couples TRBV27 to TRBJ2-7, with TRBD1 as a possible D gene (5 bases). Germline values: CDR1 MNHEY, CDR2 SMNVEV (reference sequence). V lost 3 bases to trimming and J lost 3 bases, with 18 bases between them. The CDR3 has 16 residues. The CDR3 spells CASSFASKGYGYEQYF. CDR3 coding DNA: TGTGCCAGCAGTTTTGCTTCAAAGGGGTACGGCTACGAGCAGTACTTC.

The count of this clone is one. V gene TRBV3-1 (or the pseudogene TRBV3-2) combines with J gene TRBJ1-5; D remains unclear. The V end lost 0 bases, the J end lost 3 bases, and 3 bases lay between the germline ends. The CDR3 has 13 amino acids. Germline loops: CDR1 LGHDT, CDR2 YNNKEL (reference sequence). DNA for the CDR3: TGTGCCAGCAGCCAAGAACTCAATCAGCCCCAGCATTTT. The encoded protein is CASSQELNQPQHF.

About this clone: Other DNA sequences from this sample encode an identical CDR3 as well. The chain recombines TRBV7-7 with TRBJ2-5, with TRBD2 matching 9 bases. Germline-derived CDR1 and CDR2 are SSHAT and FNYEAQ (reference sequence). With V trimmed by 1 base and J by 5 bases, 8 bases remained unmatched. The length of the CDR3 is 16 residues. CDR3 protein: CASSLGAGGPGETQYF. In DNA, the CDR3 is TGTGCCAGCAGCTTAGGTGCGGGGGGGCCGGGGGAGACCCAGTACTTC.

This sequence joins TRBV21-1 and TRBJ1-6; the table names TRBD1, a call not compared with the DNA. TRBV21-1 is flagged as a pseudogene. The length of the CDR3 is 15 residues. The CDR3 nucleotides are TGTGCCAGCAGCAAAGCGCGGACAGGGGATTCACCCCTCCACTTT. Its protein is CASSKARTGDSPLHF.